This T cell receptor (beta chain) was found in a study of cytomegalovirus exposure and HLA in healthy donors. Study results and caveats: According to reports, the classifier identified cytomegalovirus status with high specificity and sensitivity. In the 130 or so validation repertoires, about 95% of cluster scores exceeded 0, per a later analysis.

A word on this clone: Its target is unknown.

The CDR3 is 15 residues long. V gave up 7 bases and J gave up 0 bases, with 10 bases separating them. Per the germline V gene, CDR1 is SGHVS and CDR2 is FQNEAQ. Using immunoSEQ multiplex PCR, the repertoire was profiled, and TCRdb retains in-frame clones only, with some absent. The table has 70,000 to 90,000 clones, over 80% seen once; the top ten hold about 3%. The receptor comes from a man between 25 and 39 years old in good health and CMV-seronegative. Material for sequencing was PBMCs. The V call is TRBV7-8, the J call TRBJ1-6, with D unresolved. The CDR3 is CASNPASSYNSPLHF. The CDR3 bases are TGTGCCAGCAACCCAGCGAGCTCCTATAATTCACCCCTCCACTTT.